One sample yielded the 9 T cell receptor beta chains listed below, sequenced in a study of graft-versus-host responses after intestinal transplantation (dated by TCRdb to about 2021). The library was obtained by the immunoSEQ multiplex PCR assay. TCRdb limited this immuneACCESS table to in-frame rearrangements with V and J called. A share of clones is missing; checked studies link under half to unresolved V genes, and the rest is unexplained. For this sample there are over 85,000 clones; about 93% appear just once. Together, the top ten hold roughly 0.5% of the sample. Explained via the paper, the time point label denotes: cells obtained before transplantation from donor or recipient. These receptors' antigens are unknown. Sequences were derived from unstimulated CD8+ T cells sorted from spleen or lymph node cells, sampled before intestinal transplant. Receptors were obtained from a human donor who received an intestinal transplant.

About this clone itself: The sample contains more than one DNA sequence encoding this CDR3. The chain links TRBV9 to TRBJ2-7, with TRBD1 matching 8 bases. The CDR3 is made up of 14 amino acids. V dropped 4 bases and J dropped 0; count of bases not matched to a gene: 3. CDR1 and CDR2 from the germline V gene are SGDLS and YYNGEE. The CDR3 DNA reads as TGTGCCAGCAGCCCCGGGACAGGCTCCTACGAGCAGTACTTC. This gives the protein CASSPGTGSYEQYF.

The rearrangement joins TRBV27 to TRBJ2-1, with D unclear. V was clipped by 5 bases and J by 6 bases, with 8 bases between them. The CDR3 spans 12 residues. Per germline, CDR1 MNHEY and CDR2 SMNVEV (reference sequence). CDR3 sequence reads: CASSTPGNEQFF. The DNA of the CDR3 is TGTGCCAGCAGTACGCCAGGCAATGAGCAGTTCTTC.

The rearrangement joins TRBV5-6 to TRBJ2-7; D gene uncertain. The V end was cut by 4 bases, the J end by 4 bases, with 12 bases between. The CDR3 is 13 residues long. CDR1 and CDR2 from the germline V gene are SGHDT and YYEEEE. DNA of the CDR3: TGTGCCAGCAGCAAGGATGCGAGTTACGAGCAGTACTTC. Translation gives CASSKDASYEQYF.

The rearrangement links TRBV6-7 to TRBJ2-3, with 9 bases identical to TRBD2. TRBV6-7 is an ORF; its function is uncertain. V gave up 7 bases and J gave up 6 bases; unmatched junction bases: 11. CDR3 length: 15 residues. CDR3 amino acids: CASISTSGAPDTQYF. The CDR3 DNA is TGTGCCAGCATTTCGACTAGCGGTGCACCCGATACGCAGTATTTT.

The chain is built from TRBV27 and TRBJ2-5; 8 nucleotides agree with TRBD2. This CDR3 region has 17 residues. The V gene end was trimmed by 4 bases and the J gene end by 0 bases; junction bases not matched to a gene: 10. Germline V gene sequence: CDR1 MNHEY, CDR2 SMNVEV (reference sequence). The CDR3 nucleotides are TGTGCCAGCAGTTCAACTAGCGGCGTCACGAACCAAGAGACCCAGTACTTC. It translates to CASSSTSGVTNQETQYF.

The chain links TRBV7-6 to TRBJ2-1; a weak D match, TRBD2 (5 bases). The ends were cut back, 4 bases at V and 2 bases at J, with 12 bases in the middle. The germline V gene encodes CDR1 SGHVS and CDR2 FNYEAQ. This CDR3 comprises 15 residues. The DNA of the CDR3 is TGTGCCAGCAGCTCTCTAGCCGTCGCCTACAATGAGCAGTTCTTC. It codes for CASSSLAVAYNEQFF.

V is TRBV4-2 and J is TRBJ2-7, with D uncertain. Germline lookup yields CDR1 LGHNA and CDR2 YNFKEQ. Trimming left V 0 bases short and J 3 bases short, with 6 bases between. This CDR3 comprises 13 residues. The CDR3 DNA follows: TGTGCCAGCAGCCAAGATGCGTACTACGAGCAGTACTTC. Amino acid sequence: CASSQDAYYEQYF.

The CDR3 loop is CASSFGGAGTEAFF. The CDR3 coding sequence is TGTGCCAGCAGCTTTGGGGGGGCTGGCACTGAAGCTTTCTTT. The chain recombines TRBV11-2 with TRBJ1-1; tentatively, D is TRBD1 (6 bases). V lost 3 bases, J lost 4 bases, and 12 bases lay in between. The germline V gene has CDR1 SGHAT and CDR2 FQNNGV. This CDR3 spans 14 amino acids.

The chain has TRBV7-3 and TRBJ2-3, with D possibly matching TRBD2 (6 bases). CDR1 and CDR2 (germline): SGHTA, FQGTGA. The V gene lost 2 bases and the J gene lost 6 bases, with 12 bases spanning the gap. CDR3 length equals 14 residues. The CDR3 bases are TGTGCCAGCAGCTTACTCCCGGGAGTGGATACGCAGTATTTT. Protein product: CASSLLPGVDTQYF.